This T cell receptor (beta chain) came from a study of blood T cell repertoires in COVID-19. Overall study: COVID-19 samples from acute and convalescent phases originated in the United States, Italy and Spain.

Data came from immunoSEQ multiplex PCR; TCRdb stores just in-frame clones and leaves some out. The profile covers roughly 77,000 clones, with roughly 80% appearing a single time and 9.5% to 10% taken by the ten largest. In germline, CDR1 is SGHRS, CDR2 YFSETQ. This CDR3 has 14 residues. V was pared by 4 bases and J by 2 bases, with 5 bases of the junction left unmatched. The sequenced material came from peripheral blood. This chain connects TRBV5-1 to TRBJ1-1; 7 bases align to TRBD1. This receptor was obtained from a human donor in a cohort sampled during active COVID-19. CDR3 in amino acids: CASSIDRVNTEAFF. Written as DNA, the CDR3 is TGCGCCAGCAGCATCGACAGGGTTAACACTGAAGCTTTCTTT. The variable domain in full, with the rest retrieved from reference TRBV5-1 and TRBJ1-1, is KAGVTQTPRYLIKTRGQQVTLSCSPISGHRSVSWYQQTPGQGLQFLFEYFSETQRNKGNFPGRFSGRQFSNSRSEMNVSTLELGDSALYLCASSIDRVNTEAFFGQGTRLTVV.